These T cell receptor beta chains were read from a single sample in a study of T-cell memory formation after mild COVID-19. One entry per CDR3 protein results from TCRdb running MiXCR on the 5' RACE reads. The sample holds approximately 51,000 distinct CDR3 sequences, 9.3% seen once. Sequencing used PBMCs or a T cell subset sorted from them (not recorded which). The receptors originated from an adult woman who had mild COVID-19 (a few samples of this study predate the infection). Cell type and time point are not known. Each CDR3 is given with its conserved first and last residue. A D gene is named only where the DNA matches it firmly. Not all rows give a size; the values are once, few, many and, for expanded clones, a class.

.	TRBV12-3/TRBV12-4	.	TRBJ2-1	TGTGCCAGCAGTTTCTTACGACGGGACAATGAGCAGTTCTTC	CASSFLRRDNEQFF
few	TRBV4-1	TRBD1	TRBJ2-4	TGCGCCAGCAGCCAAGTTGAGGTTGGGACAGGGCCGACAAACATTCAGTACTTC	CASSQVEVGTGPTNIQYF
few	TRBV29-1	.	TRBJ1-2	TGCAGCGTTGAAGATCGGGGGGAGGTTAGAAACTATGGCTACACCTTC	CSVEDRGEVRNYGYTF
few	TRBV5-5	.	TRBJ1-4	TGTGCCAGCAGCTTGGGGCCCGGAGGCGCAGGGCGTACAGAAAAACTGTTTTTT	CASSLGPGGAGRTEKLFF
few	TRBV11-3	.	TRBJ1-1	TGTGCCAGCGAGGAGGGGGTGAACACTGAAGCTTTCTTT	CASEEGVNTEAFF
.	TRBV12-3/TRBV12-4	TRBD1	TRBJ1-2	TGTGCCAGCCTCACGCCAGGGGGCTCTTGTAACTATGGCTACACCTTC	CASLTPGGSCNYGYTF
many	TRBV27	.	TRBJ1-5	TGTGCCAGCAGTTTAGGGGGGTTCGGGCAGCCCCAGCATTTT	CASSLGGFGQPQHF
.	TRBV28	TRBD2	TRBJ2-7	TGTGCCAGCAGTCCGCAGGGACTAGCGGGAGGGTCCTCCTACGAGCAGTACTTC	CASSPQGLAGGSSYEQYF
.	TRBV5-5	.	TRBJ2-3	TGTGCCAGCAGCTGGGGTGGTGCAGTCACAGATACGCAGTATTTT	CASSWGGAVTDTQYF
few	TRBV6-5	.	TRBJ1-6	TGTGCCAGCAGTTACCGAACAGATTTTAGCTCCTATAATTCACCCCTCCACTTT	CASSYRTDFSSYNSPLHF
many	TRBV6-5	.	TRBJ2-7	TGTGCCAGCAGTTACTCGACCTCACGATACGAGCAGTACTTC	CASSYSTSRYEQYF
many	TRBV4-3	TRBD2	TRBJ2-1	TGCGCCAGCAGCCTCGGGACTAGCGGGAGCGGTAGCGATGAGCAGTTCTTC	CASSLGTSGSGSDEQFF
.	TRBV11-2	.	TRBJ1-1	TGTGCCAGCAGCTTAGATCCCCTGGCAGGACTGAACACTGAAGCTTTCTTT	CASSLDPLAGLNTEAFF
.	TRBV12-3/TRBV12-4	TRBD1	TRBJ1-1	TGTGCCAGCAGTTTCCGGACAGGAAGGCCTGAAGCTTTCTTT	CASSFRTGRPEAFF
medium-sized	TRBV24-1	.	TRBJ2-3	TGTGCCACCAGTGGGAGGGGGAGCACAGATACGCAGTATTTT	CATSGRGSTDTQYF
few	TRBV5-1	.	TRBJ1-2	TGCGCCAGCAGACCAGCGGTCACAAGCTATGGCTACACCTTC	CASRPAVTSYGYTF
few	TRBV12-3/TRBV12-4	.	TRBJ2-3	TGTGCCAGCAGTTCCGCTGACTCCACGGTGGGGATAAGACGGTCGCAGTATTTT	CASSSADSTVGIRRSQYF
many	TRBV7-2	.	TRBJ2-7	TGTGCCAGCAGCCGAAGACCGGAGTACGAGCAGTACTTC	CASSRRPEYEQYF
few	TRBV5-4	TRBD1	TRBJ1-2	TGTGCCAGCAGCGTAACAGGGGCCACTGGGGGCTACACCTTC	CASSVTGATGGYTF
.	TRBV29-1	.	TRBJ1-1	TGCAGCGTCTCCGTTCGGGACACTGAAGCTTTCTTT	CSVSVRDTEAFF
.	TRBV6-2/TRBV6-3	.	TRBJ2-1	TGTGCCAGCAGTTACAATCCACAGGGAGAGTCCTACAATGAGCAGTTCTTC	CASSYNPQGESYNEQFF
.	TRBV6-2/TRBV6-3	.	TRBJ2-4	TGTGCCAGCAGTTACTCGAAAAACATTCAGTACTTC	CASSYSKNIQYF
.	TRBV5-6	.	TRBJ1-6	TGTGCCAGCAGCTTGGTGGCAAGGGATAATTCACCCCTCCACTTT	CASSLVARDNSPLHF
few	TRBV4-1	TRBD1	TRBJ2-1	TGCGCCAGCAGCCAATCGACAGGGTTCTACAATGAGCAGTTCTTC	CASSQSTGFYNEQFF
.	TRBV9	.	TRBJ1-3	TGTGCCAGCAGCGAAAGCTCTGGAAACACCATATATTTT	CASSESSGNTIYF
few	TRBV6-2/TRBV6-3	TRBD1	TRBJ2-1	TGTGCCAGCAGTTACTCGAGACAGGGCAGCCGCACCCACAATGAGCAGTTCTTC	CASSYSRQGSRTHNEQFF
.	TRBV29-1	.	TRBJ2-5	TGCAGCGTAAGATCTACAGGGACGCTTATGGAGACCCAGTACTTC	CSVRSTGTLMETQYF
.	TRBV7-3	TRBD1	TRBJ1-2	TGTGCCAGCAGCTTAACGAAGGGACAGAGAAACTATGGCTACACCTTC	CASSLTKGQRNYGYTF
many	TRBV6-2/TRBV6-3	TRBD1	TRBJ2-1	TGTGCCAGCAGTTCCCTCGGGGGACAGGGAGTCTACAATGAGCAGTTCTTC	CASSSLGGQGVYNEQFF
.	TRBV2	.	TRBJ1-2	TGTGCCAGCAGTCCAGGGACAAGAAACTATGGCTACACCTTC	CASSPGTRNYGYTF
many	TRBV7-9	TRBD1	TRBJ2-3	TGTGCCAGCAGCAGTAGACAGGGGGCGCGAGATACGCAGTATTTT	CASSSRQGARDTQYF
few	TRBV29-1	.	TRBJ2-7	TGCAGCGTGAACGGTCAAGGGATTTCCTACGAGCAGTACTTC	CSVNGQGISYEQYF
.	TRBV4-2	.	TRBJ2-5	TGTGCCAGCAGCCAAGCCGGTGGGGAGACCCAGTACTTC	CASSQAGGETQYF
few	TRBV5-1	.	TRBJ2-1	TGCGCCAGCCGCCCGAGGAGTGGTCGGAATGAGCAGTTCTTC	CASRPRSGRNEQFF
many	TRBV7-6	TRBD1	TRBJ1-1	TGTGCCAGCAGCTTGGGACAGGGGGCCACTGAAGCTTTCTTT	CASSLGQGATEAFF
many	TRBV5-1	TRBD1	TRBJ1-5	TGCGCCAGCAGCTCGGATGGACAGGGAAATCAGCCCCAGCATTTT	CASSSDGQGNQPQHF
few	TRBV2	.	TRBJ1-5	TGTGCCAGCAGTCGTCCTGCTTATAGCAATCAGCCCCAGCATTTT	CASSRPAYSNQPQHF
many	TRBV4-1	.	TRBJ2-5	TGCGCCAGCAGCCAAGAGAGGGGCAGAGTCCAAGAGACCCAGTACTTC	CASSQERGRVQETQYF
.	TRBV9	TRBD1	TRBJ2-7	TGTGCCAGCAGCAGTATGACAGGGGGTGGCGAGCAGTACTTC	CASSSMTGGGEQYF
few	TRBV14	.	TRBJ2-3	TGTGCCAGCAGCCAGTTGGACGATACGCAGTATTTT	CASSQLDDTQYF